What follows are 22 T cell receptor beta chains derived from one specimen sequenced in a study of shared clonotypes between healthy human individuals. Assay used: immunoSEQ multiplex PCR; TCRdb lists only in-frame clones, some missing. The sample lists roughly 330,000 clones, 74% occurring once. Sample: memory CD4+ T cells sorted from blood. As for subset: CD45RA-negative fraction. These receptors came from a man between 25 and 39 years old in good health.

The chain is built from TRBV5-6 and TRBJ2-2; unclear D gene. The CDR3 extends over 16 amino acids. The germline V gene has CDR1 SGHDT and CDR2 YYEEEE. Trimming removed 1 base at V and 1 base at J, with 11 bases between. CDR3 protein: CASSLLALGNTGELFF. CDR3 DNA: TGTGCCAGCAGCTTGTTGGCGTTGGGGAACACCGGGGAGCTGTTTTTT.

For this clone: One end of the junction varies from germline; a read error may be responsible. The genes are TRBV19 and TRBJ2-1; no clear D gene. CDR1 is LNHDA and CDR2 is SQIVND in the germline V gene (reference sequence). The CDR3 has 11 amino acids. The chain's CDR3 is CASSVEIKQFF. In DNA form, the CDR3 reads TGTGCCAGTAGTGTAGAGATAAAGCAGTTCTTC.

The chain links TRBV18 to TRBJ2-1; 7 nucleotides line up with TRBD2. This CDR3 region has 16 residues. The V segment lost 0 bases and the J segment 2 bases; nucleotides outside the gene matches: 4. Germline values: CDR1 KGHSH, CDR2 LQKENI. This CDR3 is CASSPPHLAAYNEQFF. DNA of the CDR3: TGTGCCAGCTCACCACCGCACCTAGCGGCCTACAATGAGCAGTTCTTC. Full variable domain (rest looked up from reference TRBV18 and TRBJ2-1): NAGVMQNPRHLVRRRGQEARLRCSPMKGHSHVYWYRQLPEEGLKFMVYLQKENIIDESGMPKERFSAEFPKEGPSILRIQQVVRGDSAAYFCASSPPHLAAYNEQFFGPGTRLTVL.

V usage is TRBV5-5 and J usage is TRBJ2-6; maybe TRBD2 (7 bases). CDR3 length: 16 amino acids. V was cut by 4 bases and J by 1 base, with 12 bases left in between. CDR1 and CDR2 from the germline V gene are SGHKS and YYEKEE (reference sequence). The CDR3 loop is CASSPRGASGANVLTF. For the CDR3, the DNA is TGTGCCAGCAGCCCTCGGGGGGCGTCTGGGGCCAACGTCCTGACTTTC.

The rearrangement uses TRBV30 and TRBJ2-3; D gene uncertain. V shed 0 bases and J shed 6 bases, with 7 bases lying between them. From germline, CDR1 is GTSNPN and CDR2 SVGIG (reference sequence). The CDR3 has 12 residues. The CDR3 sequence: CAWSVTLDTQYF. Written as DNA, the CDR3 is TGTGCCTGGAGTGTAACGTTGGATACGCAGTATTTT. The full variable domain, with the rest looked up from reference TRBV30 and TRBJ2-3, is SQTIHQWPATLVQPVGSPLSLECTVEGTSNPNLYWYRQAAGRGLQLLFYSVGIGQISSEVPQNLSASRPQDRQFILSSKKLLLSDSGFYLCAWSVTLDTQYFGPGTRLTVL.

This clone showed up just a few times. Other DNA sequences in the sample encode the same CDR3. The V and J genes are TRBV5-1 and TRBJ2-1, with 8 bases aligning to TRBD2. Germline V gives CDR1 SGHRS, CDR2 YFSETQ. V dropped 0 bases and J dropped 5; count of bases not matched to a gene: 4. The CDR3 contains 15 residues. CDR3 in DNA: TGCGCCAGCAGCTTGGTCCGGGAGGGGGACAATGAGCAGTTCTTC. Protein product: CASSLVREGDNEQFF.

V and J are TRBV19 and TRBJ1-2, with 8 bases lining up with TRBD1. Trimming at V came to 4 bases and at J to 1 base, leaving 14 bases not matched to a gene. The CDR3 length is 18 residues. CDR1 is LNHDA, CDR2 SQIVND, per germline (reference sequence). The CDR3 is CASSTTGQAGANNYGYTF. CDR3 nucleotides: TGTGCCAGTAGTACGACGGGACAGGCCGGCGCCAATAACTATGGCTACACCTTC.

The rearrangement uses TRBV9 and TRBJ2-7, with TRBD2 identical over 9 bases. The J segment lost 1 base and the V segment lost 1 base, leaving 6 bases of the junction unmatched. Germline V gene data show CDR1 as SGDLS and CDR2 as YYNGEE. This CDR3 region has 16 residues. In nucleotides, the CDR3 is TGTGCCAGCAGCGTAAAACCTCTAGCGGGATCCTACGAGCAGTACTTC. This encodes CASSVKPLAGSYEQYF.

This chain connects TRBV7-7 to TRBJ2-2, with 11 bases fitting TRBD2. Germline V gene lookup returns CDR1 SSHAT and CDR2 FNYEAQ (reference sequence). CDR3 length: 17 amino acids. The ends lost 3 bases at V and 7 bases at J; junction bases unmatched: 10. The DNA for the CDR3 is TGTGCCAGCAGCTTGGGGACTAGCGGCATTGGGGGCGGGGAGCTGTTTTTT. This sequence encodes CASSLGTSGIGGGELFF.

This clone has more than one count but fewer than ten. The chain has TRBV19 and TRBJ2-7, with D possibly matching TRBD2 (6 bases). The germline V gene encodes CDR1 LNHDA and CDR2 SQIVND (reference sequence). The CDR3 contains 14 residues. V lost 5 bases and J lost 0, with 11 bases in between. The CDR3 loop reads CASSPGLISYEQYF. In DNA form, the CDR3 reads TGTGCCAGTAGTCCAGGACTAATCTCCTACGAGCAGTACTTC.

In this sample, this clone turned up once. This chain links TRBV5-5 with TRBJ1-1; D unclear. The CDR3 is made up of 14 amino acids. Germline V gene sequence: CDR1 SGHKS, CDR2 YYEKEE (reference sequence). V gave up 4 bases and J gave up 6 bases, with 16 bases separating them. The CDR3 DNA follows: TGTGCCAGCAGCCCCACGAGTAATCAAGCTGAAGCTTTCTTT. It codes for CASSPTSNQAEAFF.

The gene calls are TRBV10-3 and TRBJ2-3; TRBD2 matches 9 bases. From germline, CDR1 is ENHRY and CDR2 SYGVKD. V gave up 0 bases and J gave up 5 bases; unmatched junction bases: 6. The CDR3 contains 16 residues. The CDR3 loop is CAISESRAGGGDTQYF. CDR3 coding DNA: TGTGCCATCAGTGAGTCGCGAGCGGGAGGAGGAGATACGCAGTATTTT.

This chain connects TRBV19 to TRBJ1-1, with D possibly being TRBD1 (6 bases). CDR3 length: 13 amino acids. V lost 6 bases and J lost 10, with 18 bases in between. Germline CDR1 and CDR2: LNHDA and SQIVND (reference sequence). CDR3 loop: CASSPKRPGVAFF. The CDR3 DNA is TGTGCCAGTAGCCCTAAGCGCCCAGGGGTAGCTTTCTTT.

The chain couples TRBV7-9 to TRBJ2-7; 14 bases align to TRBD2. The CDR3 loop spans 15 amino acids. CDR1 and CDR2 (germline): SEHNR, FQNEAQ (reference sequence). With 5 bases clipped from V and 7 bases from J, the junction kept 7 bases outside the gene matches. The CDR3 DNA reads TGTGCCAGCAGCCGAGCGGGACTAGCGGGAGATGAGCAGTACTTC. Translating it yields CASSRAGLAGDEQYF.

V gene TRBV7-2 combines with J gene TRBJ2-5; D gene unclear. The CDR3 loop spans 13 amino acids. The V end lost 1 base, the J end lost 5 bases, and 8 bases lay between the germline ends. Germline V gene sequence: CDR1 SGHTA, CDR2 FQGNSA. In DNA form, the CDR3 reads TGTGCCAGCAGCTTAGTTTGGGGTGAGACCCAGTACTTC. Amino acid sequence: CASSLVWGETQYF.

The chain couples TRBV6-1 to TRBJ1-5; 8 bases map to TRBD1. J lost 6 bases, V lost 1 base, and 5 bases had no gene match. This CDR3 is built from 15 residues. Germline V gene lookup returns CDR1 MNHNS and CDR2 SASEGT. CDR3 region: CASSEEGQGGQPQHF. The CDR3 DNA reads TGTGCCAGCAGTGAAGAAGGACAGGGCGGTCAGCCCCAGCATTTT.

V usage is TRBV7-2 and J usage is TRBJ2-7; D is uncertain. V dropped 1 base and J dropped 2 bases, with 9 bases sitting between them. Germline CDR1 and CDR2: SGHTA and FQGNSA. This CDR3 spans 14 amino acids. CDR3 coding DNA: TGTGCCAGCAGCTTAGAACAGTTTGCCTACGAGCAGTACTTC. Its translation is CASSLEQFAYEQYF.

The J gene is TRBJ1-4, the V gene TRBV5-8; D is possibly TRBD1 (6 bases). CDR1 and CDR2 (germline): SGHTS, YDEGEE. The length of the CDR3 is 13 residues. Deletions cut 3 bases from V and 8 bases from J, with 11 bases between. CDR3 coding DNA: TGTGCCAGCAGCTCGGACAGCAGGGAAAAACTGTTTTTT. Amino acids: CASSSDSREKLFF.

This rearrangement joins TRBV29-1 to TRBJ1-5; 7 nucleotides agree with TRBD1. V gave up 7 bases and J gave up 5 bases; unmatched junction bases: 8. The CDR3 covers 13 residues. Germline V gives CDR1 SQVTM, CDR2 ANQGSEA. CDR3 in amino acids: CSGSGGSDQPQHF. Here the CDR3 DNA reads TGCAGCGGTTCAGGGGGTTCGGATCAGCCCCAGCATTTT.

As concerns this clone: This may come from a read error, since a much larger clone is one base off. This chain uses TRBV10-3 with TRBJ1-1; D perhaps matches TRBD1 (5 bases). From germline, CDR1 is ENHRY and CDR2 SYGVKD. V lost 10 bases to trimming and J lost 1 base, with 10 bases between them. There are 12 residues in the CDR3. As DNA, the CDR3 is TGTGCCAGCGGGACGGCGAACACTGAAGCTTTCTTT. It encodes CASGTANTEAFF.

The sample holds one count of this clone. The CDR3 sequence: CASSPQQNNQPQHF. CDR3 coding DNA: TGTGCCAGCTCACCACAGCAGAACAATCAGCCCCAGCATTTT. V is TRBV18 and J is TRBJ1-5; D ambiguous. The V gene lost 1 base and the J gene lost 3 bases, with 7 bases spanning the gap. The germline V gene encodes CDR1 KGHSH and CDR2 LQKENI. The CDR3 spans 14 residues.

Many counts were recorded for this clone. The V and J genes are TRBV7-9 and TRBJ1-1, with D unresolved. Per germline, CDR1 SEHNR and CDR2 FQNEAQ (reference sequence). The CDR3 is 15 residues long. Trimming cost V 0 bases and J 5 bases, with 13 bases left between them. The CDR3 loop is CASSLAHTQRTEAFF. The DNA of the CDR3 is TGTGCCAGCAGCTTAGCCCACACCCAGAGGACTGAAGCTTTCTTT.